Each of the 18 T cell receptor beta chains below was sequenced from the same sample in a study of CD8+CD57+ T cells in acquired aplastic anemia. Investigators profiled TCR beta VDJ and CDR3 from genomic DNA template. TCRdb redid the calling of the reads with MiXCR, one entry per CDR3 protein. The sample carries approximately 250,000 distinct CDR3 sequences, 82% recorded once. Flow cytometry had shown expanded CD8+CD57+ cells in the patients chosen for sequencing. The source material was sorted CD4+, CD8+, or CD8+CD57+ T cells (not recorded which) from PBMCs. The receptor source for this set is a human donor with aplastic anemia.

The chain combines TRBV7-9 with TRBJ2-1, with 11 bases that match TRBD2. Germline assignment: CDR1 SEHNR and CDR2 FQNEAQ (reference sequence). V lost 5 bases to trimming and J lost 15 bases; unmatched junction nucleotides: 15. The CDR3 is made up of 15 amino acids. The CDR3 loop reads CASSGGLAGSTDTFF. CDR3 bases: TGTGCCAGCAGCGGCGGACTAGCGGGTTCTACAGATACGTTCTTC.

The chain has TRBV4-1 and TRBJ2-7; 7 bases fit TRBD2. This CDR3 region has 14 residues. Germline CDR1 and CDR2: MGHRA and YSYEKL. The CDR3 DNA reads TGCGCTTTCCTCGTAGGCGGGGACTACTACGAGCAGTACGTC. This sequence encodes CAFLVGGDYYEQYV.

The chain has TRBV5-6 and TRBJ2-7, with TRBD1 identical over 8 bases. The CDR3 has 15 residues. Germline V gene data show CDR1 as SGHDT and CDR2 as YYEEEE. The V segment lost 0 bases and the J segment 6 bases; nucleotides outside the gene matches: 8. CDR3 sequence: CASSLGRQGAPEQYV. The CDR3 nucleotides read TGTGCCAGCAGCTTGGGGCGGCAGGGGGCCCCCGAGCAGTACGTC.

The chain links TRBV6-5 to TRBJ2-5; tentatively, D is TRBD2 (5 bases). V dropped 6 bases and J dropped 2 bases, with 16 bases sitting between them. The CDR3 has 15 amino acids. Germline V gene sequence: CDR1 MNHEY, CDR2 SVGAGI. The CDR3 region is CASRHHRRGQETQYF. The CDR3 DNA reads TGTGCCAGCAGGCATCACCGTCGGGGACAAGAGACCCAGTACTTC.

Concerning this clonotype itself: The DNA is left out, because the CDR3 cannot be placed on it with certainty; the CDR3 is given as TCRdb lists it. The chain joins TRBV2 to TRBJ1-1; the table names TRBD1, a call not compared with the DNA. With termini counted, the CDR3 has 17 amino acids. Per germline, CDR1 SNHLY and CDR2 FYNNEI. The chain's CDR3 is CASSDGGIHEQFFGAGF.

This chain's CDR3 is CASTIQGTNTEAFF. In DNA, the CDR3 is TGTGCCAGCACCATCCAGGGGACGAATACTGAAGCTTTCTTT. The gene calls are TRBV11-1 and TRBJ1-1; possible D gene TRBD1, 6 bases. V lost 7 bases to trimming and J lost 5 bases, with 17 bases between them. The CDR3 length is 14 residues. In germline, CDR1 is SGHAT, CDR2 FQDESV (reference sequence). The full variable domain, completed using reference TRBV11-1 and TRBJ1-1, is EAEVAQSPRYKITEKSQAVAFWCDPISGHATLYWYRQILGQGPELLVQFQDESVVDDSQLPKDRFSAERLKGVDSTLKIQPAELGDSAMYLCASTIQGTNTEAFFGQGTRLTVV.

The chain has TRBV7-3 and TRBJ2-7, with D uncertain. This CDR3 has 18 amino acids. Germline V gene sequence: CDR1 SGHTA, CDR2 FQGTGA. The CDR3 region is CASSLAPDPETLYYERYV. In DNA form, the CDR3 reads TGTGCCAGCAGCTTAGCGCCAGACCCCGAAACGCTTTACTACGAGCGGTACGTC.

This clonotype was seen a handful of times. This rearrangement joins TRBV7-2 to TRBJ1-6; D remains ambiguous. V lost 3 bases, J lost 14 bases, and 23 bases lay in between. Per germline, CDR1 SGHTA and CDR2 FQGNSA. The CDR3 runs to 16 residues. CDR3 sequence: CASSFDPDGSALSLHF. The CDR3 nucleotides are TGTGCCAGCAGCTTTGATCCAGACGGGTCGGCCCTTTCCCTCCACTTT.

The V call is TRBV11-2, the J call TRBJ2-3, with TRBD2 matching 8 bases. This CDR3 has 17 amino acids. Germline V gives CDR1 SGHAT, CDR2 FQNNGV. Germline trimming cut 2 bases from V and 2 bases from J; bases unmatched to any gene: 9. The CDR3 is CASSLYIRGGNTDTQYF. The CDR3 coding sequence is TGTGCCAGCAGCTTATATATCCGGGGGGGCAACACAGATACGCAGTATTTT. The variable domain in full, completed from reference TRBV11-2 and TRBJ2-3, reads EAGVAQSPRYKIIEKRQSVAFWCNPISGHATLYWYQQILGQGPKLLIQFQNNGVVDDSQLPKDRFSAERLKGVDSTLKIQPAKLEDSAVYLCASSLYIRGGNTDTQYFGPGTRLTVL.

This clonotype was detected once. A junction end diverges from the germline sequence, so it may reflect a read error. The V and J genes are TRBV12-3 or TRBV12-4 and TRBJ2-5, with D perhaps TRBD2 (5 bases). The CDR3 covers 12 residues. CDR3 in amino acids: CASSEGGKHEHF. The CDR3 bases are TGTGCCAGCAGTGAGGGTGGGAAGCATGAGCACTTC.

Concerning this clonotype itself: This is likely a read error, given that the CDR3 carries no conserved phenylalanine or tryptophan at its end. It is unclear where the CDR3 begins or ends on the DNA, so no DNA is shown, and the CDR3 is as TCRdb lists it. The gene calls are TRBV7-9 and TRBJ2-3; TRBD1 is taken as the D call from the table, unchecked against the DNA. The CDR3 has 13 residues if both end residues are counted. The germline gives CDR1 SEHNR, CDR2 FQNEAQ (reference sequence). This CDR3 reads CASSLVPGDLYFG.

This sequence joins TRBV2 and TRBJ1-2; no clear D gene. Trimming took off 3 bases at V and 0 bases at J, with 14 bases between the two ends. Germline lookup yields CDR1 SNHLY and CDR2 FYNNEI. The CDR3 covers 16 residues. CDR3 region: CASSELPPEANYGYTF. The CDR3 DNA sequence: TGTGCCAGCAGTGAGTTGCCCCCTGAAGCTAACTATGGCTACACCTTC.

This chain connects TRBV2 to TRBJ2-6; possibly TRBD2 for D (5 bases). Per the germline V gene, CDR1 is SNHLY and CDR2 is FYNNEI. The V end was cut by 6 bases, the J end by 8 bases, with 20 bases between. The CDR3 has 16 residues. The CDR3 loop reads CASRDAGIDAPNVLTF. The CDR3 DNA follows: TGTGCCAGCAGGGACGCGGGCATCGATGCGCCCAACGTCCTGACTTTC.

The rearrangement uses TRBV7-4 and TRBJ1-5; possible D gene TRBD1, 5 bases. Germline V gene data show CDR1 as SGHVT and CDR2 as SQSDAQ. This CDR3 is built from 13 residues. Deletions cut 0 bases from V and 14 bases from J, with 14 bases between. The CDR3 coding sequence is TGTGCCAGCAGCTTAGCGGGGACTCCCGACAAGCATTTT. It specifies CASSLAGTPDKHF.

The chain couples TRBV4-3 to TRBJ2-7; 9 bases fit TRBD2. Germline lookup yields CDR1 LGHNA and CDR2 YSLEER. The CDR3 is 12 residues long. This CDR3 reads CTIRLAGYEQYF. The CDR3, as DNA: TGCACCATTCGCCTAGCGGGGTACGAGCAGTACTTC.

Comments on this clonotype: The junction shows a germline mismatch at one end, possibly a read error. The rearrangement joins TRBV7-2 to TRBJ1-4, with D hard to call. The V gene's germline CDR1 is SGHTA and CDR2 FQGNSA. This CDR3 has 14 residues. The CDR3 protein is CASSLVCTSEKLFF. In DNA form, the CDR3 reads TGTGCCAGCAGCTTAGTCTGCACTAGTGAAAAACTGTTTTTT.

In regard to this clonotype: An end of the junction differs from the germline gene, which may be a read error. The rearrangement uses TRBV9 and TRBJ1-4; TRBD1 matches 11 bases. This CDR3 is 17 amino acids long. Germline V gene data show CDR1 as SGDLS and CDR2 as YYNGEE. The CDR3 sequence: CAGSDGTGGRPQQKLFF. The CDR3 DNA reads TGTGCCGGCAGCGACGGGACAGGGGGAAGGCCCCAGCAAAAACTGTTTTTT.

CDR3 loop: CSAFQGSGNYGYTF. CDR3 nucleotide sequence: TGCAGCGCGTTTCAGGGGTCGGGTAACTATGGCTACACCTTC. The chain has TRBV29-1 and TRBJ1-2, with D tentatively TRBD1 (6 bases). Germline-derived CDR1 and CDR2 are SQVTM and ANQGSEA. The ends were cut back, 7 bases at V and 1 base at J, with 16 bases in the middle. The CDR3 covers 14 residues.